A single sample is the source of the 21 T cell receptor beta chains below, sequenced in a study of blood T cell repertoires in COVID-19. Clones were sequenced by immunoSEQ multiplex PCR, and TCRdb holds only the in-frame ones, with some missing. The sample consists of under 300,000 clones, 70% to 90% of them appearing once. What was sequenced was peripheral blood. All receptors come from a young man with active or convalescent COVID-19.

The J gene is TRBJ1-4, the V gene TRBV7-9; D remains ambiguous. CDR3 size: 14 residues. Trimming left V 0 bases short and J 6 bases short, with 8 bases between. The germline V gene has CDR1 SEHNR and CDR2 FQNEAQ (reference sequence). CDR3 sequence (DNA): TGTGCCAGCAGCTTAGCTGGGGAGGATGAAAAACTGTTTTTT. Translating gives CASSLAGEDEKLFF.

This chain links TRBV19 with TRBJ1-5, with D perhaps TRBD1 (6 bases). The V end lost 5 bases, the J end lost 1 base, and 15 bases lay between the germline ends. The germline CDR1 and CDR2 sequences are LNHDA and SQIVND (reference sequence). This CDR3 has 16 amino acids. The CDR3 here is CASSGGPGRSNQPQHF. As DNA, the CDR3 is TGTGCCAGTAGTGGGGGCCCGGGCAGGAGCAATCAGCCCCAGCATTTT.

The chain's CDR3 is CASSALAGDEQYF. Written as DNA, the CDR3 is TGCGCCAGCAGTGCACTAGCGGGGGACGAGCAGTACTTC. The chain has TRBV10-1 and TRBJ2-7; 11 bases align to TRBD2. The germline gives CDR1 WNHNN, CDR2 SYGVQD (reference sequence). Trimming cost V 4 bases and J 5 bases; bases outside gene matches: 1. The CDR3 sequence is 13 residues long.

The chain is built from TRBV7-9 and TRBJ1-1; a possible D gene is TRBD1 (5 bases). The CDR3 covers 14 residues. CDR1 and CDR2 from the germline V gene are SEHNR and FQNEAQ (reference sequence). V was clipped by 5 bases and J by 1 base, with 11 bases between them. CDR3: CASSPGGKNTEAFF. The DNA for the CDR3 is TGTGCCAGCAGCCCCGGGGGGAAGAACACTGAAGCTTTCTTT.

This chain uses TRBV4-1 with TRBJ2-7; TRBD1 matches at 7 bases. In germline, CDR1 is MGHRA, CDR2 YSYEKL. The length of the CDR3 is 19 residues. The V segment lost 1 base and the J segment 7 bases; nucleotides outside the gene matches: 22. CDR3 sequence: CASSQVLMAFGQATREQYF. DNA for the CDR3: TGCGCCAGCAGCCAAGTTTTAATGGCGTTTGGACAGGCGACGAGGGAGCAGTACTTC.

The V call is TRBV19, the J call TRBJ1-1; no firm D call. The CDR3 is made up of 14 amino acids. The V end was cut by 7 bases, the J end by 5 bases, with 17 bases between. Germline lookup yields CDR1 LNHDA and CDR2 SQIVND (reference sequence). The CDR3 nucleotides are TGTGCCAGTACCCCGTCTAAGTATATGACTGAAGCTTTCTTT. Residues: CASTPSKYMTEAFF.

CDR3 region: CASSSVDTQYF. CDR3 DNA sequence: TGTGCCAGCAGCTCGGTAGATACGCAGTATTTT. This rearrangement joins TRBV11-1 to TRBJ2-3; D is ambiguous. This CDR3 contains 11 residues. V shed 4 bases and J shed 5 bases, with 4 bases lying between them. Germline V CDR1 and CDR2: SGHAT, FQDESV (reference sequence).

This clone was recorded only once. The chain joins TRBV2 to TRBJ1-6; D is unclear. There are 15 residues in the CDR3. Trimming cost V 7 bases and J 6 bases, with 16 bases left between them. The germline gives CDR1 SNHLY, CDR2 FYNNEI. CDR3 sequence reads: CASMGRLSSNSPLHF. DNA of the CDR3: TGTGCCAGCATGGGGAGACTTAGTAGTAATTCACCCCTCCACTTT.

The rearrangement joins TRBV28 to TRBJ2-1; a weak D match, TRBD2 (5 bases). The V gene lost 7 bases and the J gene lost 1 base, with 8 bases spanning the gap. The CDR3 sequence is 13 residues long. Germline loops: CDR1 MDHEN, CDR2 SYDVKM. CDR3 sequence (DNA): TGTGCCAGCAAAGGCGGGTCCTACAATGAGCAGTTCTTC. Its translation is CASKGGSYNEQFF.

The rearrangement uses TRBV11-2 and TRBJ2-7, with TRBD1 identical over 7 bases. Germline CDR1 and CDR2: SGHAT and FQNNGV. This CDR3 is 13 amino acids long. V dropped 4 bases and J dropped 6; count of bases not matched to a gene: 6. DNA of the CDR3: TGTGCCAGCAGCTCCCCCGGGACAGCCGAGCAGTACTTC. Its translation: CASSSPGTAEQYF.

This chain joins TRBV5-4 and TRBJ2-2; the D gene is possibly TRBD1 (6 bases). CDR1 and CDR2 (germline): SGHNT, YYREEE (reference sequence). The germline V and J ends were trimmed by 2 bases and 7 bases, with 12 bases remaining between them. CDR3 length: 14 amino acids. The CDR3 protein is CASSFLGGNGELFF. CDR3 coding DNA: TGTGCCAGCAGCTTTTTAGGGGGTAACGGGGAGCTGTTTTTT.

The chain links TRBV6-5 to TRBJ1-1; TRBD1 might be the D (6 bases). Germline lookup yields CDR1 MNHEY and CDR2 SVGAGI. The ends were cut back, 2 bases at V and 1 base at J, with 8 bases in the middle. The CDR3 is 14 amino acids. CDR3 sequence reads: CASSYPGANTEAFF. The CDR3 DNA is TGTGCCAGCAGTTACCCAGGGGCGAACACTGAAGCTTTCTTT.

The chain carries TRBV27 and TRBJ1-5, with TRBD1 matching over 9 bases. This CDR3 is built from 15 residues. J gave up 4 bases and V 4 bases, and 5 bases lay outside the gene matches. Germline V gene sequence: CDR1 MNHEY, CDR2 SMNVEV (reference sequence). Written as DNA, the CDR3 is TGTGCCAGCAGTTCAACCGACAGGGGGAATCAGCCCCAGCATTTT. Its protein product is CASSSTDRGNQPQHF.

The table lists this clone with a few counts. The rearrangement joins TRBV5-6 to TRBJ1-6; the D is unclear. This CDR3 has 11 residues. V was shortened by 0 bases and J by 14 bases, with 6 bases between the two germline ends. Per the germline V gene, CDR1 is SGHDT and CDR2 is YYEEEE. CDR3 DNA sequence: TGTGCCAGCAGCTTGGCAGGCTCCCTCCACTTT. It encodes CASSLAGSLHF. The variable domain in full, completed from reference TRBV5-6 and TRBJ1-6, reads DAGVTQSPTHLIKTRGQQVTLRCSPKSGHDTVSWYQQALGQGPQFIFQYYEEEERQRGNFPDRFSGHQFPNYSSELNVNALLLGDSALYLCASSLAGSLHFGNGTRLTVT.

This clone has only one observation. This chain uses TRBV27 with TRBJ1-5; no firm D call. The V and J ends lost 3 bases and 7 bases respectively, with 13 bases between them. Germline lookup yields CDR1 MNHEY and CDR2 SMNVEV (reference sequence). CDR3 length equals 14 residues. The CDR3 sequence: CASSLGDNTQPQHF. CDR3 bases: TGTGCCAGCAGTTTGGGAGACAATACCCAGCCCCAGCATTTT.

The chain joins TRBV2 to TRBJ2-1; the D gene is possibly TRBD2 (5 bases). Germline CDR1 SNHLY, CDR2 FYNNEI. The ends were cut back, 8 bases at V and 7 bases at J, with 21 bases in the middle. This CDR3 comprises 15 residues. CDR3 nucleotide sequence: TGTGCCAGCCGGGCTAGCTCCCCATCTTGGAATGAGCAGTTCTTC. Protein sequence: CASRASSPSWNEQFF.

The chain has TRBV15 and TRBJ1-1; D may be TRBD1 (5 bases). The CDR3 runs to 14 residues. Germline V gene lookup returns CDR1 LNHNV and CDR2 YYDKDF (reference sequence). V lost 1 base and J 4 bases, leaving 10 bases between the germline ends. In DNA form, the CDR3 reads TGTGCCACCAGCAGAGTCCCGGGACTCACTGAAGCTTTCTTT. Its protein product is CATSRVPGLTEAFF.

With respect to this clone: This same CDR3 is encoded by further DNA sequences in the sample. The chain joins TRBV19 to TRBJ2-3, with D unclear. CDR3 length: 14 amino acids. V was cut by 2 bases and J by 0 bases, with 6 bases left in between. Germline values: CDR1 LNHDA, CDR2 SQIVND (reference sequence). The chain's CDR3 is CASSISGSTDTQYF. As DNA, the CDR3 is TGTGCCAGTAGTATATCCGGGAGCACAGATACGCAGTATTTT.

This chain connects TRBV6-5 to TRBJ2-1; the match to TRBD1 covers 11 bases. The CDR3 is made up of 14 amino acids. V dropped 7 bases and J dropped 4; count of bases not matched to a gene: 3. CDR1 is MNHEY, CDR2 SVGAGI, per germline. The CDR3 DNA is TGTGCCAGCACCGGGACAGGGGGGTACAATGAGCAGTTCTTC. Encoded protein: CASTGTGGYNEQFF.

The chain recombines TRBV19 with TRBJ2-1; 10 positions match TRBD2. V lost 7 bases to trimming and J lost 7 bases; unmatched junction nucleotides: 7. CDR1 and CDR2 (germline): LNHDA, SQIVND (reference sequence). The CDR3 runs to 14 residues. The CDR3, as DNA: TGTGCCAGTAAGGAGCGGGAGGGAAAGAATGAGCAGTTCTTC. This translates into CASKEREGKNEQFF. Drawing the rest from reference TRBV19 and TRBJ2-1, the complete variable domain is DGGITQSPKYLFRKEGQNVTLSCEQNLNHDAMYWYRQDPGQGLRLIYYSQIVNDFQKGDIAEGYSVSREKKESFPLTVTSAQKNPTAFYLCASKEREGKNEQFFGPGTRLTVL.

The chain combines TRBV11-2 with TRBJ1-2; the D is unclear. This CDR3 is built from 16 residues. The germline V and J ends were trimmed by 3 bases and 0 bases, with 14 bases remaining between them. The germline V gene encodes CDR1 SGHAT and CDR2 FQNNGV. Here the CDR3 DNA reads TGTGCCAGCAGCTTTCGGTCCTTGCTAACTAACTATGGCTACACCTTC. Translation gives CASSFRSLLTNYGYTF.